This T cell receptor beta chain was sequenced during a study of CD8 T cells in ankylosing spondylitis. This clonotype was detected only a few times. Its cognate antigen is unknown. Study findings and constraints: Significant enrichment of disease-linked clones was reported in matched ankylosing spondylitis synovial fluid. A TCR beta motif of several highly homologous variants seemed to mark ankylosing spondylitis blood.

TCRdb redid the calling of the 5' RACE reads with MiXCR, one entry per CDR3 protein. The sample carries roughly 240,000 distinct CDR3 sequences, 7% to 10% recorded once. The sequencing sample was made of blood, either unsorted or a sorted T cell fraction (not recorded which). The source is a female donor with ankylosing spondylitis or in good health (not recorded which).

CDR3 nucleotide sequence: TGTGCCAGCAGCAAAGGGGATTGGCTTGGTGTGGGCAATCAGCCCCAGCATTTT. Protein: CASSKGDWLGVGNQPQHF. This chain joins TRBV21-1 and TRBJ1-5. TRBV21-1 is assigned pseudogene status. The CDR3 length is 18 residues.